Shown below are 24 T cell receptor beta chains from a single sample sequenced in a study of blood T cell repertoires in COVID-19. Method: immunoSEQ multiplex PCR; TCRdb's copy keeps in-frame clones and lacks some. This table holds some 120,000 clones, more than 70% found once. The sequenced material came from peripheral blood. The receptors originated from a woman younger than 45 who had recovered from COVID-19.

Concerning this clone: One junction end does not reproduce the germline sequence, and a read error may be involved. The rearrangement joins TRBV19 to TRBJ1-4; no firm D call. The germline gives CDR1 LNHDA, CDR2 SQIVND (reference sequence). The CDR3 is made up of 15 amino acids. CDR3 nucleotides: TGTGCCAGTAGTATAGTCGGGGTAGGCGGAAACCCGATAATTTTT. Residues: CASSIVGVGGNPIIF.

The chain recombines TRBV6-1 with TRBJ2-1; 7 bases are a match to TRBD2. The V and J ends lost 3 bases and 6 bases, in that order; junction bases with no gene match: 5. Germline-derived CDR1 and CDR2 are MNHNS and SASEGT. This CDR3 comprises 14 residues. CDR3 in amino acids: CASSEGGRGNEQFF. Here the CDR3 DNA reads TGTGCCAGCAGTGAGGGCGGGAGAGGCAATGAGCAGTTCTTC.

This rearrangement joins TRBV5-4 to TRBJ2-7; 14 bases are a match to TRBD2. V shed 0 bases, J shed 1 base, and the junction held 3 bases outside the gene matches. Germline V gene data show CDR1 as SGHNT and CDR2 as YYREEE (reference sequence). The CDR3 spans 17 residues. The CDR3 region is CASSLGLAGGPSYEQYF. The CDR3 nucleotides read TGTGCCAGCAGCTTGGGACTAGCGGGGGGGCCTTCCTACGAGCAGTACTTC. The whole variable domain, remainder taken from reference TRBV5-4 and TRBJ2-7, is ETGVTQSPTHLIKTRGQQVTLRCSSQSGHNTVSWYQQALGQGPQFIFQYYREEENGRGNFPPRFSGLQFPNYSSELNVNALELDDSALYLCASSLGLAGGPSYEQYFGPGTRLTVT.

The chain couples TRBV14 to TRBJ2-1, with 8 nucleotides matching TRBD2. The CDR3 extends over 15 amino acids. Germline V gives CDR1 SGHDN, CDR2 FVKESK. J was trimmed by 3 bases and V by 4 bases; bases with no gene match: 5. The CDR3 spells CASSLAGINYNEQFF. CDR3 DNA sequence: TGTGCCAGCAGCCTAGCGGGGATTAACTACAATGAGCAGTTCTTC.

This clone was detected a few times. The chain links TRBV5-1 to TRBJ1-6; D might be TRBD1 (5 bases). CDR1 is SGHRS, CDR2 YFSETQ, per germline. Trimming took off 4 bases at V and 9 bases at J, with 17 bases between the two ends. The CDR3 sequence is 15 residues long. The CDR3 region has the DNA TGCGCCAGCAGCCCGGACGGCGGCGGGGGTTCACCCCTCCACTTT. This translates into CASSPDGGGGSPLHF.

The chain links TRBV20-1 to TRBJ1-5; D is uncertain. CDR1 is DFQATT, CDR2 SNEGSKA, per germline (reference sequence). The CDR3 has 14 amino acids. V shed 5 bases and J shed 0 bases, with 11 bases lying between them. CDR3 bases: TGCAGTGCTCGTGATGCAGGTAGCAATCAGCCCCAGCATTTT. It yields the protein CSARDAGSNQPQHF.

The chain joins TRBV29-1 to TRBJ2-7; TRBD1 aligns across 8 bases. CDR1 is SQVTM and CDR2 is ANQGSEA in the germline V gene. This CDR3 has 13 residues. V trimming: 7 bases; J trimming: 5 bases; junction bases outside the gene matches: 10. CDR3 loop: CSATSRGPHEQYF. The CDR3 bases are TGCAGCGCAACCTCCAGGGGGCCCCACGAGCAGTACTTC.

This clone was observed once. The rearrangement uses TRBV2 and TRBJ1-3; 7 bases are shared with TRBD1. V was clipped by 8 bases and J by 0 bases; unmatched bases: 19. CDR1 SNHLY and CDR2 FYNNEI come from the germline V gene. This CDR3 has 19 residues. The CDR3 region has the DNA TGTGCCAGCGCAGCCAGTGGGACAGCCTCGTCTTACTCTGGAAACACCATATATTTT. It codes for CASAASGTASSYSGNTIYF.

This chain connects TRBV27 to TRBJ2-7, with 7 bases fitting TRBD1. Looked up from germline, CDR1 is MNHEY and CDR2 is SMNVEV (reference sequence). This CDR3 is built from 14 residues. With V trimmed by 5 bases and J by 6 bases, 10 bases remained unmatched. This CDR3 reads CASSRSNRGVEQYF. The CDR3 DNA is TGTGCCAGCAGTCGCTCCAACAGGGGAGTCGAGCAGTACTTC.

The rearrangement uses TRBV3-1 (or the pseudogene TRBV3-2) and TRBJ2-7, with 9 bases fitting TRBD2. Per the germline V gene, CDR1 is LGHDT and CDR2 is YNNKEL (reference sequence). This CDR3 comprises 14 residues. V dropped 1 base and J dropped 10; count of bases not matched to a gene: 8. The CDR3 DNA follows: TGTGCCAGCAGCCAAGGGGGCACTAGCGGGTACCAGTACTTC. Residues: CASSQGGTSGYQYF.

CDR3 in amino acids: CASSLVQQGTPRAFF. CDR3 sequence (DNA): TGTGCCAGCAGCTTAGTTCAACAGGGCACACCAAGGGCTTTCTTT. V usage is TRBV7-9 and J usage is TRBJ1-1, with a tentative D call TRBD1 (6 bases). This CDR3 comprises 15 residues. Looked up from germline, CDR1 is SEHNR and CDR2 is FQNEAQ (reference sequence). Trimming cost V 1 base and J 11 bases, with 20 bases left between them.

With respect to this clone: The junction does not match germline at one end; this may be a read error. CDR3 sequence: CASSPRLGPALF. CDR3 bases: TGTGCCAGCAGCCCCAGACTAGGTCCCGCGCTTTTT. The chain is built from TRBV7-9 and TRBJ2-3; D is perhaps TRBD2 (6 bases). This CDR3 is built from 12 residues. CDR1 SEHNR and CDR2 FQNEAQ come from the germline V gene (reference sequence).

The J gene is TRBJ1-1, the V gene TRBV18; 7 nucleotides line up with TRBD1. The CDR3 runs to 15 residues. Trimming removed 4 bases from V and 4 bases from J; junction bases left unmatched: 9. Germline lookup yields CDR1 KGHSH and CDR2 LQKENI. The CDR3, as DNA: TGTGCCAGCTCACAATCGTCAGGGGGGTTCACTGAAGCTTTCTTT. Translating gives CASSQSSGGFTEAFF.

The rearrangement joins TRBV5-4 to TRBJ1-6; 7 bases map to TRBD1. The CDR3 has 18 residues. The trim removed 4 bases at V and 6 bases at J, leaving 16 bases unmatched. Germline loops: CDR1 SGHNT, CDR2 YYREEE (reference sequence). The CDR3 is CASSGDSVPPLVNSPLHF. DNA for the CDR3: TGTGCCAGCAGCGGGGACAGTGTCCCCCCCTTAGTTAATTCACCCCTCCACTTT.

This chain connects TRBV6-5 to TRBJ2-3; D may be TRBD2 (6 bases). This CDR3 spans 14 amino acids. V was pared by 3 bases and J by 0 bases, with 7 bases between. The germline CDR1 and CDR2 sequences are MNHEY and SVGAGI. The CDR3 DNA reads as TGTGCCAGCAGTTATAGCGGCAGCACAGATACGCAGTATTTT. It is translated as CASSYSGSTDTQYF.

The chain uses TRBV7-9 and TRBJ1-2; the D is unclear. This CDR3 region has 14 residues. Deletions cut 5 bases from V and 4 bases from J, with 14 bases between. Germline-derived CDR1 and CDR2 are SEHNR and FQNEAQ (reference sequence). The DNA for the CDR3 is TGTGCCAGCAGCGGCCCAATGCAATCCTATGGCTACACCTTC. Its protein is CASSGPMQSYGYTF.

This clone was detected once. The chain combines TRBV6-2 or TRBV6-3 with TRBJ2-1, with 8 positions matching TRBD2. Germline V lookup: CDR1 MNHEY, CDR2 SVGEGT. V was clipped by 7 bases and J by 6 bases; unmatched bases: 11. This CDR3 region has 15 residues. CDR3 DNA: TGTGCCAGCACCCCCCTAGGGCTAGCGGGCAATGAGCAGTTCTTC. This gives the protein CASTPLGLAGNEQFF.

The chain recombines TRBV4-1 with TRBJ2-5; 10 bases agree with TRBD1. J gave up 3 bases and V 0 bases, and 13 bases lay outside the gene matches. The length of the CDR3 is 19 residues. In germline, CDR1 is MGHRA, CDR2 YSYEKL. The CDR3 sequence is CASSQDPGTGASSKETQYF. The CDR3 nucleotides are TGCGCCAGCAGCCAAGATCCCGGGACAGGGGCCAGTAGCAAAGAGACCCAGTACTTC.

The V gene is TRBV19, the J gene TRBJ2-1; a possible D gene is TRBD2 (5 bases). From germline, CDR1 is LNHDA and CDR2 SQIVND (reference sequence). The V end was cut by 6 bases, the J end by 4 bases, with 16 bases between. The CDR3 has 15 residues. The CDR3 reads CASRAFNGEYNEQFF. The CDR3 bases are TGTGCCAGTAGGGCCTTTAACGGGGAGTACAATGAGCAGTTCTTC.

This chain joins TRBV9 and TRBJ2-7, with 9 bases fitting TRBD1. Germline V gene lookup returns CDR1 SGDLS and CDR2 YYNGEE. The V gene end was trimmed by 5 bases and the J gene end by 1 base; junction bases not matched to a gene: 7. The CDR3 loop spans 15 amino acids. The CDR3 DNA reads TGTGCCAGCAGTCCCGGGACAGGGAGGTCCTACGAGCAGTACTTC. Translating it yields CASSPGTGRSYEQYF.

This clone was seen once. The chain joins TRBV5-6 to TRBJ1-1, with TRBD1 identical over 9 bases. CDR1 and CDR2 (germline): SGHDT, YYEEEE. V lost 4 bases to trimming and J lost 4 bases; unmatched junction nucleotides: 8. The CDR3 sequence is 15 residues long. Written as DNA, the CDR3 is TGTGCCAGCAGCCCCCCCGGGACAGGGCCCACTGAAGCTTTCTTT. This encodes CASSPPGTGPTEAFF.

J is TRBJ1-2 and V is TRBV6-5, with TRBD1 as a possible D gene (5 bases). Trimming pared 6 bases from V and 1 base from J, leaving 6 bases between. This CDR3 has 12 amino acids. The germline V gene encodes CDR1 MNHEY and CDR2 SVGAGI. The DNA for the CDR3 is TGTGCCAGCAGGACAGATAACTATGGCTACACCTTC. It encodes CASRTDNYGYTF.

This clone came up a few times. The rearrangement links TRBV3-1 (or the pseudogene TRBV3-2) to TRBJ1-4; a weak D match, TRBD1 (6 bases). Looked up from germline, CDR1 is LGHDT and CDR2 is YNNKEL (reference sequence). V was clipped by 0 bases and J by 12 bases, with 11 bases between them. The CDR3 is 13 amino acids. Here the CDR3 DNA reads TGTGCCAGCAGCCAAGATAGAGGGGGTCAACTGTTTTTT. This encodes CASSQDRGGQLFF.

V is TRBV4-1 and J is TRBJ1-1; D perhaps matches TRBD1 (5 bases). Germline values: CDR1 MGHRA, CDR2 YSYEKL. The V end was cut by 1 base, the J end by 5 bases, with 14 bases between. The CDR3 spans 15 residues. The CDR3 sequence: CASSQVGRGRTEAFF. CDR3 bases: TGCGCCAGCAGCCAAGTAGGGAGGGGAAGGACTGAAGCTTTCTTT.